The entry below describes one TCR beta chain. The sample originates from a study of blood T cell repertoires in COVID-19. On the study more broadly: The United States, Italy and Spain were the sources of the acute and convalescent COVID-19 samples. T cells, B-cell-depleted T cells, or PBMCs supplied cDNA or gDNA.

Under the authors' procedure: The authors estimated nucleated cell counts from reference gene primer amplification. Produced via immunoSEQ multiplex PCR; TCRdb's table is partial and in-frame only. V, J and clone size were drawn from that table, and D and trimming were deduced from the DNA. The table lists 200,000 to 250,000 clones, approximately 80% of them singletons. CDR3 length: 17 amino acids. Germline trimming cut 0 bases from V and 1 base from J; bases unmatched to any gene: 6. Looked up from germline, CDR1 is KGHSH and CDR2 is LQKENI. V usage is TRBV18 and J usage is TRBJ2-3; the match to TRBD2 covers 8 bases. This TCR was recovered from a woman aged 45-59 years with acute or convalescent COVID-19. Sequenced: peripheral blood. The CDR3: CASSPPVGAGGTDTQYF. In DNA form, the CDR3 reads TGTGCCAGCTCACCACCGGTTGGAGCGGGAGGCACAGATACGCAGTATTTT.